This T cell receptor beta chain originates from a study of blood T cell repertoires in COVID-19. Per the original data handling: Reference gene primer amplification gave estimated nucleated cell counts. Here immunoSEQ multiplex PCR was the method, and the copy in TCRdb shows in-frame clones only, minus some. V and J calls plus clone size are reproduced from that table; the DNA served to infer D and trimming. The sample yields some 50,000 clones, around four fifths seen once. The CDR3 consists of 14 residues. With 9 bases clipped from V and 8 bases from J, the junction kept 14 bases outside the gene matches. Germline loops: CDR1 KGHDR, CDR2 SFDVKD.

The specimen was peripheral blood. This receptor was identified in a woman older than 75 with acute or convalescent COVID-19. V gene TRBV24-1 combines with J gene TRBJ1-2, with 7 bases matching TRBD1. The CDR3 bases are TGTGCCACCCTCCCCAGGTACAGGGGCAGGGGCTACACCTTC. Its translation: CATLPRYRGRGYTF.